Following are 14 T cell receptor beta chains from one sample sequenced in a study of T-cell reconstitution after alpha-beta-depleted transplantation in children. Preparation of the TCRbeta library involved a method that used unique molecular identifiers. TCRdb redid the calling of the PCR reads with MiXCR, one entry per CDR3 protein. Here the sample spans approximately 800,000 distinct CDR3 sequences, under 20% being singletons. Source: PBMCs, mostly from graft donor cells, taken 360 days after TCRalphabeta/CD19-depleted stem cell transplant. All receptors come from a male patient aged 10-17 years who had a stem cell transplant for acute lymphoblastic leukemia, so the T cells may come from the graft donor.

This clonotype has more than one count but fewer than ten. V usage is TRBV5-1 and J usage is TRBJ2-7; the match to TRBD2 covers 9 bases. This CDR3 is 15 amino acids long. The ends lost 3 bases at V and 2 bases at J; junction bases unmatched: 6. Germline V CDR1 and CDR2: SGHRS, YFSETQ. Here the CDR3 reads CASSSAGGRTYEQYF. The CDR3 coding sequence is TGCGCCAGCAGCTCGGCGGGGGGGAGGACCTACGAGCAGTACTTC.

V gene TRBV5-1 combines with J gene TRBJ1-1; D is possibly TRBD1 (6 bases). V was pared by 5 bases and J by 3 bases, with 14 bases between. CDR3 length: 14 amino acids. Germline values: CDR1 SGHRS, CDR2 YFSETQ. CDR3 nucleotides: TGCGCCAGCAGGATTACAGGGACGGACACTGAAGCTTTCTTT. This encodes CASRITGTDTEAFF.

This clonotype occurred a few times. The chain recombines TRBV5-1 with TRBJ1-1; a possible D gene is TRBD1 (5 bases). The CDR3 extends over 18 amino acids. Trimming pared 4 bases from V and 0 bases from J, leaving 22 bases between. CDR1 and CDR2 from the germline V gene are SGHRS and YFSETQ. CDR3 DNA: TGCGCCAGCAGCGCCTATAAGGGGAGGACGGGGGTGAACACTGAAGCTTTCTTT. Amino acid sequence: CASSAYKGRTGVNTEAFF.

Here the CDR3 DNA reads TGCAGCGTTGACGGAGGGAACTACGAGCAGTACTTC. Its translation is CSVDGGNYEQYF. The chain is built from TRBV29-1 and TRBJ2-7; D might be TRBD2 (6 bases). Germline values: CDR1 SQVTM, CDR2 ANQGSEA. V lost 3 bases and J lost 3, with 9 bases in between. This CDR3 is 12 amino acids long.

The V and J genes are TRBV18 and TRBJ1-1; D is unresolved. Trimming took 6 bases from V and 4 from J, leaving 15 bases between them. The CDR3 has 14 residues. Per germline, CDR1 KGHSH and CDR2 LQKENI. CDR3 bases: TGTGCCAGCTCCCCGGGAGGGCTGACCACTGAAGCTTTCTTT. It is translated as CASSPGGLTTEAFF. Complete variable domain (other parts from reference TRBV18 and TRBJ1-1): NAGVMQNPRHLVRRRGQEARLRCSPMKGHSHVYWYRQLPEEGLKFMVYLQKENIIDESGMPKERFSAEFPKEGPSILRIQQVVRGDSAAYFCASSPGGLTTEAFFGQGTRLTVV.

This chain uses TRBV5-1 with TRBJ2-3; the match to TRBD1 covers 8 bases. V shed 6 bases, J shed 0 bases, and the junction held 6 bases outside the gene matches. CDR1 SGHRS and CDR2 YFSETQ come from the germline V gene. This CDR3 has 15 residues. This CDR3 is CASKSWDRSTDTQYF. CDR3 sequence (DNA): TGCGCCAGCAAGTCATGGGACAGGAGCACAGATACGCAGTATTTT.

The chain combines TRBV15 with TRBJ1-5; 7 bases are shared with TRBD1. The CDR3 totals 15 residues. The germline V gene encodes CDR1 LNHNV and CDR2 YYDKDF (reference sequence). The J segment lost 8 bases and the V segment lost 5 bases, leaving 12 bases of the junction unmatched. The CDR3 DNA reads TGTGCCACCAGCGTACGGACAGGTATTTTGGAGCCCCAGCATTTT. It codes for CATSVRTGILEPQHF.

This clonotype has more than one count but fewer than ten. The chain uses TRBV4-1 and TRBJ1-1; 10 nucleotides align to TRBD1. The germline V gene has CDR1 MGHRA and CDR2 YSYEKL. The CDR3 spans 14 residues. V trimming: 1 base; J trimming: 7 bases; junction bases outside the gene matches: 3. CDR3: CASSQVGQGLEAFF. In DNA, the CDR3 is TGCGCCAGCAGCCAAGTGGGACAGGGGCTTGAAGCTTTCTTT.

This clonotype has a handful of counts. V is TRBV6-4 and J is TRBJ2-3, with unresolved D. Trimming left V 3 bases short and J 0 bases short, with 10 bases between. The CDR3 sequence is 15 residues long. Germline V lookup: CDR1 MRHNA, CDR2 SNTAGT. This CDR3 reads CASSDAGASTDTQYF. CDR3 bases: TGTGCCAGCAGTGATGCTGGAGCTAGCACAGATACGCAGTATTTT.

The V call is TRBV7-9, the J call TRBJ2-4, with D tentatively TRBD1 (5 bases). CDR1 is SEHNR, CDR2 FQNEAQ, per germline (reference sequence). This CDR3 has 14 amino acids. Trimming removed 5 bases from V and 8 bases from J, with 16 bases in between. CDR3 loop: CASSNPGRGDIQYF. CDR3 bases: TGTGCCAGCAGCAACCCAGGGCGAGGAGACATTCAGTACTTC.

This clonotype was observed at least ten times. The V gene is TRBV29-1, the J gene TRBJ2-5; perhaps TRBD2 as D (6 bases). The germline V and J ends were trimmed by 7 bases and 3 bases, with 12 bases remaining between them. CDR1 and CDR2 (germline): SQVTM, ANQGSEA. The CDR3 runs to 12 residues. CDR3: CSGKRVEETQYF. The CDR3 region has the DNA TGCAGCGGCAAGCGGGTTGAAGAGACCCAGTACTTC. Full variable domain (rest looked up from reference TRBV29-1 and TRBJ2-5): SAVISQKPSRDICQRGTSLTIQCQVDSQVTMMFWYRQQPGQSLTLIATANQGSEATYESGFVIDKFPISRPNLTFSTLTVSNMSPEDSSIYLCSGKRVEETQYFGPGTRLLVL.

In this sample, this clonotype turned up a few times. The V and J genes are TRBV25-1 and TRBJ2-5, with D unresolved. Germline V gene sequence: CDR1 MGHDK, CDR2 SYGVNS. This CDR3 is built from 13 residues. V dropped 3 bases and J dropped 8 bases, with 13 bases sitting between them. CDR3 sequence (DNA): TGTGCCAGCAGTGACCTACCTTCAAACACCCAGTACTTC. This encodes CASSDLPSNTQYF.

This clonotype was found many times. This chain connects TRBV12-3 or TRBV12-4 to TRBJ2-1, with TRBD2 matching over 8 bases. The CDR3 runs to 14 residues. J gave up 2 bases and V 11 bases, and 8 bases lay outside the gene matches. In DNA form, the CDR3 reads TGTGCCGTCTCAAGCGGGAGCGCCTACAATGAGCAGTTCTTC. Amino acids: CAVSSGSAYNEQFF.

The V gene is TRBV5-1, the J gene TRBJ1-2; D remains unclear. The germline gives CDR1 SGHRS, CDR2 YFSETQ. The CDR3 spans 13 residues. Deletions cut 1 base from V and 6 bases from J, with 10 bases between. The chain's CDR3 is CASSLYIWDGYTF. CDR3 DNA: TGCGCCAGCAGCTTGTACATCTGGGATGGCTACACCTTC.